These 27 T cell receptor beta chains share one sample of origin, sequenced in a study of Graves' ophthalmopathy and Graves' hyperthyroidism. Amplified material comprised TCR beta CDR3 regions derived from RNA transcripts. HTBI-primed RT-PCR formed the first round, and a multiplex PCR formed the second. TCRdb independently ran MiXCR on the multiplex PCR reads; one entry per CDR3 protein. Of 240,000 or so distinct CDR3 sequences in the sample, around 45% were seen once. Input material: peripheral blood. All receptors derive from an adult man with Graves' ophthalmopathy.

This clonotype appeared a few times. The chain links TRBV7-2 to TRBJ2-7, with TRBD2 matching over 7 bases. Germline CDR1 and CDR2: SGHTA and FQGNSA. The junction had 8 bases not matched to a gene; V was cut back by 5 bases and J by 4 bases. This CDR3 has 14 amino acids. CDR3 coding DNA: TGTGCCAGCAGCGTCCTAGCGGAAGCATACGAGCAGTACTTC. It yields the protein CASSVLAEAYEQYF.

This chain uses TRBV11-2 with TRBJ2-7; no clear D gene. Per the germline V gene, CDR1 is SGHAT and CDR2 is FQNNGV. The V end lost 1 base, the J end lost 4 bases, and 11 bases lay between the germline ends. There are 14 residues in the CDR3. The CDR3 is CASSLVPAQYEQYF. For the CDR3, the DNA is TGTGCCAGCAGCTTAGTTCCAGCACAATACGAGCAGTACTTC. Using reference TRBV11-2 and TRBJ2-7 for the parts outside the CDR3, the full variable domain is EAGVAQSPRYKIIEKRQSVAFWCNPISGHATLYWYQQILGQGPKLLIQFQNNGVVDDSQLPKDRFSAERLKGVDSTLKIQPAKLEDSAVYLCASSLVPAQYEQYFGPGTRLTVT.

Note on this clonotype: A much more abundant neighbour one base away suggests this may be a read error. CDR3 sequence: CGAGRGEGYTF. In DNA form, the CDR3 reads TGCGGCGCTGGAAGGGGGGAAGGCTACACCTTC. The V and J genes are TRBV29-1 and TRBJ1-2; D possibly corresponds to TRBD1 (6 bases). From germline, CDR1 is SQVTM and CDR2 ANQGSEA. This CDR3 has 11 residues.

This clonotype was seen only a few times. The rearrangement links TRBV25-1 to TRBJ2-7, with 9 positions matching TRBD2. Per the germline V gene, CDR1 is MGHDK and CDR2 is SYGVNS. After removal of 3 bases from V and 5 bases from J, the junction contained 5 bases not matched to a gene. The CDR3 is 14 residues long. The CDR3 region is CASSEAGGRNEQYF. CDR3 DNA: TGTGCCAGCAGTGAGGCGGGGGGGCGCAACGAGCAGTACTTC.

This clonotype occurred a few times. This sequence joins TRBV20-1 and TRBJ1-6; no firm D call. Germline V CDR1 and CDR2: DFQATT, SNEGSKA (reference sequence). Trimming shortened V by 6 bases and J by 7 bases, and 16 bases separated the two germline ends. This CDR3 has 14 amino acids. The CDR3 DNA follows: TGCAGTGCCCAACCCGTTAATTCCAATTCACCCCTCCACTTT. It codes for CSAQPVNSNSPLHF.

This clonotype appeared a few times. V and J are TRBV7-3 and TRBJ1-1; D not certain. V lost 5 bases, J lost 1 base, and 11 bases lay in between. In germline, CDR1 is SGHTA, CDR2 FQGTGA. CDR3 size: 14 residues. CDR3 nucleotide sequence: TGTGCCAGCAGCGGAAGGGCAGGGAACACTGAAGCTTTCTTT. Translated: CASSGRAGNTEAFF.

The table lists this clonotype with a few counts. V gene TRBV20-1 combines with J gene TRBJ2-5; TRBD2 matches at 13 bases. This CDR3 is 15 amino acids long. Germline-derived CDR1 and CDR2 are DFQATT and SNEGSKA (reference sequence). With V trimmed by 2 bases and J by 9 bases, 9 bases remained unmatched. The DNA for the CDR3 is TGCAGTGCTAGACCCTCCTGGACTAGCGGGGGATCCCAGTACTTC. Amino acid sequence: CSARPSWTSGGSQYF.

The chain uses TRBV10-3 and TRBJ2-5, with a weak D call TRBD2 (6 bases). The CDR3 is made up of 15 amino acids. Germline-derived CDR1 and CDR2 are ENHRY and SYGVKD. Trimming left V 3 bases short and J 3 bases short, with 14 bases between. The CDR3 sequence: CAISDPGLIEETQYF. Here the CDR3 DNA reads TGTGCCATCAGTGATCCGGGACTGATAGAAGAGACCCAGTACTTC.

This clonotype was detected a few times. The rearrangement joins TRBV7-2 to TRBJ1-2, with D maybe TRBD1 (5 bases). The V gene's germline CDR1 is SGHTA and CDR2 FQGNSA. CDR3 length: 15 amino acids. V was shortened by 5 bases and J by 4 bases, with 17 bases between the two germline ends. The CDR3 DNA reads TGTGCCAGCAGCCCAGGGACGCTTGGGGTCTATGGCTACACCTTC. Residues: CASSPGTLGVYGYTF. Based on the CDR3 plus reference TRBV7-2 and TRBJ1-2, the full variable domain is GAGVSQSPSNKVTEKGKDVELRCDPISGHTALYWYRQSLGQGLEFLIYFQGNSAPDKSGLPSDRFSAERTGGSVSTLTIQRTQQEDSAVYLCASSPGTLGVYGYTFGSGTRLTVV.

This clonotype was found a few times. The gene calls are TRBV7-2 and TRBJ2-7, with TRBD2 identical over 8 bases. The germline V gene has CDR1 SGHTA and CDR2 FQGNSA. With 3 bases clipped from V and 5 bases from J, the junction kept 6 bases outside the gene matches. CDR3 length: 14 amino acids. The CDR3 reads CASSFGGGVNEQYF. In DNA form, the CDR3 reads TGTGCCAGCAGCTTCGGGGGGGGGGTCAACGAGCAGTACTTC.

The CDR3 DNA follows: TGTGCCAGCAGCGTAGATGGACAGGGATCCTACGAGCAGTACTTC. Translation: CASSVDGQGSYEQYF. The chain is built from TRBV9 and TRBJ2-7; TRBD1 agrees at 8 bases. This CDR3 comprises 15 residues. CDR1 and CDR2 (germline): SGDLS, YYNGEE. V lost 0 bases and J lost 1; bases outside the gene matches: 3.

This clonotype was found a few times. The chain has TRBV2 and TRBJ2-7, with 10 bases fitting TRBD2. CDR3 size: 18 residues. Germline CDR1 SNHLY, CDR2 FYNNEI. V was pared by 5 bases and J by 5 bases, with 18 bases of the junction left unmatched. The CDR3, as DNA: TGTGCCAGCAGTTACTCGCGCCGGCTAGCGGGAGTGGAACACGAGCAGTACTTC. Residues: CASSYSRRLAGVEHEQYF.

The chain couples TRBV14 to TRBJ1-2, with D unresolved. The V gene lost 0 bases and the J gene lost 8 bases, with 13 bases spanning the gap. CDR1 is SGHDN and CDR2 is FVKESK in the germline V gene. The CDR3 contains 14 residues. CDR3 sequence reads: CASSQEITTGGYTF. The CDR3, as DNA: TGTGCCAGCAGCCAAGAAATAACCACCGGGGGCTACACCTTC.

V usage is TRBV15 and J usage is TRBJ2-5; D is ambiguous. Trimming left V 8 bases short and J 5 bases short, with 15 bases between. Germline CDR1 reads LNHNV; CDR2 reads YYDKDF (reference sequence). This CDR3 has 13 amino acids. CDR3 residues: CATAAGPRETQYF. The CDR3 nucleotides are TGTGCCACCGCGGCCGGGCCCCGGGAGACCCAGTACTTC.

The chain combines TRBV24-1 with TRBJ2-2; 9 positions agree with TRBD1. There are 17 residues in the CDR3. Trimming at V came to 0 bases and at J to 5 bases, leaving 6 bases not matched to a gene. CDR1 is KGHDR, CDR2 SFDVKD, per germline. This chain's CDR3 is CATSDLRTGAGTGELFF. The CDR3 nucleotides are TGTGCCACCAGTGATTTGAGGACAGGGGCAGGTACCGGGGAGCTGTTTTTT.

The chain carries TRBV7-8 and TRBJ2-7, with D hard to call. Trimming took 5 bases from V and 5 from J, leaving 16 bases between them. The CDR3 runs to 14 residues. Germline V CDR1 and CDR2: SGHVS, FQNEAQ. The CDR3 DNA reads as TGTGCCAGCAGCATAGGTGAGATACTCAACGAGCAGTACTTC. Its protein is CASSIGEILNEQYF.

This clonotype occurred once. V is TRBV10-1 and J is TRBJ2-7; a weak D match, TRBD1 (6 bases). The J call is uncertain, as TRBJ2-5 better fits the DNA end. From germline, CDR1 is WNHNN and CDR2 SYGVQD (reference sequence). The CDR3 runs 14 residues. CDR3: CASSEAGDPETQYF. As DNA, the CDR3 is TGCGCCAGCAGTGAGGCAGGGGATCCGGAGACCCAGTACTTC.

This rearrangement joins TRBV7-9 to TRBJ2-7, with 10 bases aligning to TRBD2. This CDR3 is built from 14 residues. Germline CDR1 and CDR2: SEHNR and FQNEAQ (reference sequence). The ends lost 4 bases at V and 6 bases at J; junction bases unmatched: 6. The CDR3 reads CASSSGLAYSEQYF. The CDR3 DNA follows: TGTGCCAGCAGCTCGGGACTAGCGTACAGCGAGCAGTACTTC.

The chain is built from TRBV29-1 and TRBJ2-6; the D is unclear. Trimming stripped 0 bases from V and 0 bases from J, with 9 bases between. Germline CDR1 and CDR2: SQVTM and ANQGSEA. CDR3 length: 16 amino acids. The CDR3 reads CSVEDNAPSGANVLTF. Written as DNA, the CDR3 is TGCAGCGTTGAAGATAATGCACCCTCTGGGGCCAACGTCCTGACTTTC.

The rearrangement links TRBV11-2 to TRBJ2-2; D remains unclear. CDR3 length equals 12 residues. CDR1 and CDR2 from the germline V gene are SGHAT and FQNNGV. The V end lost 1 base, the J end lost 8 bases, and 5 bases lay between the germline ends. Here the CDR3 reads CASSLGLGELFF. The CDR3 coding sequence is TGTGCCAGCAGCTTAGGCCTAGGGGAGCTGTTTTTT.

CDR3 in DNA: TGTGCCAGCAGCGTGGACAGCTTTTCCTACGAGCAGTACTTC. Its translation: CASSVDSFSYEQYF. The V call is TRBV7-9, the J call TRBJ2-7, with D possibly being TRBD1 (6 bases). V lost 5 bases, J lost 1 base, and 12 bases lay in between. This CDR3 is built from 14 residues. The germline gives CDR1 SEHNR, CDR2 FQNEAQ (reference sequence). Together with reference TRBV7-9 and TRBJ2-7, the CDR3 gives the full variable domain: DTGVSQNPRHKITKRGQNVTFRCDPISEHNRLYWYRQTLGQGPEFLTYFQNEAQLEKSRLLSDRFSAERPKGSFSTLEIQRTEQGDSAMYLCASSVDSFSYEQYFGPGTRLTVT.

In this sample, this clonotype turned up a few times. V usage is TRBV4-3 and J usage is TRBJ1-5; the D is unclear. Trimming removed 3 bases from V and 8 bases from J, with 8 bases in between. Germline CDR1 and CDR2: LGHNA and YSLEER. The CDR3 consists of 12 residues. The CDR3 sequence is CASSHVGEPQHF. The CDR3 nucleotides are TGCGCCAGCAGCCACGTCGGGGAGCCCCAGCATTTT.

The gene calls are TRBV7-9 and TRBJ2-7, with a possible D match to TRBD1 (6 bases). The CDR3 sequence is 15 residues long. Trimming left V 6 bases short and J 5 bases short, with 20 bases between. Germline V gene lookup returns CDR1 SEHNR and CDR2 FQNEAQ (reference sequence). CDR3 in amino acids: CASSYEKGQRDEQYF. The CDR3 DNA follows: TGTGCCAGCAGTTACGAAAAAGGACAGAGGGACGAGCAGTACTTC.

In this sample, this clonotype turned up many times. The rearrangement links TRBV24-1 to TRBJ2-7; 8 bases are shared with TRBD1. This CDR3 is 12 amino acids long. V lost 9 bases, J lost 3 bases, and 3 bases stayed unmatched. The germline gives CDR1 KGHDR, CDR2 SFDVKD. CDR3 in amino acids: CATSTGGYEQYF. DNA for the CDR3: TGTGCCACCTCCACAGGGGGCTACGAGCAGTACTTC.

V is TRBV11-2 and J is TRBJ1-2; D may be TRBD1 (5 bases). V was trimmed by 5 bases and J by 7 bases, leaving 23 bases between them. Germline V lookup: CDR1 SGHAT, CDR2 FQNNGV. This CDR3 is 16 amino acids long. CDR3 loop: CASSPSARQGGSGYTF. CDR3 coding DNA: TGTGCCAGCAGCCCCTCGGCCCGGCAGGGAGGCAGTGGCTACACCTTC.

The CDR3 DNA follows: TGTGCCAGCAGCCCGGGGACAGGCAATCTTGGTGAGCAGTACTTC. Amino acids: CASSPGTGNLGEQYF. The chain couples TRBV11-3 to TRBJ2-7, with 8 bases identical to TRBD1. V lost 5 bases and J lost 7; bases outside the gene matches: 13. Germline V gene sequence: CDR1 SGHNT, CDR2 YENEEA. The CDR3 loop spans 15 amino acids.

V and J are TRBV20-1 and TRBJ1-4, with D unresolved. V was cut by 4 bases and J by 4 bases, with 22 bases left in between. CDR1 and CDR2 (germline): DFQATT, SNEGSKA (reference sequence). The CDR3 runs 17 residues. This CDR3 reads CSAIIPRRDLYNEKLFF. The CDR3 DNA reads TGCAGTGCTATCATCCCGAGGCGAGACCTTTATAATGAAAAACTGTTTTTT.